The T cell receptor (beta chain) under discussion was sequenced for a study of patients and donors after allogeneic stem cell transplantation. Germline V CDR1 and CDR2: KGHSH, LQKENI. Losses at the gene ends were 3 bases for V and 4 bases for J; bases not matched to a gene: 6. The CDR3 has 15 residues. This clonotype came up a few times. TCRdb independently ran MiXCR on the RT-PCR reads; one entry per CDR3 protein. Of about 16,000 distinct CDR3 sequences in the sample, roughly 27% were seen once. This receptor was taken from a human donor who was either an allogeneic HSCT recipient or a stem cell or donor lymphocyte infusion donor (not recorded which). It is not recorded whose cells these are; they may come from a transplant donor. J is TRBJ1-3 and V is TRBV18; 7 bases are shared with TRBD1. The specimen sequenced was blood, either unsorted or a sorted T cell fraction (not recorded which). The CDR3 reads CASSPATGKGNTIYF. The CDR3 nucleotides read TGTGCCAGCTCACCCGCGACAGGGAAAGGAAACACCATATATTTT. Together with reference TRBV18 and TRBJ1-3, the CDR3 gives the full variable domain: NAGVMQNPRHLVRRRGQEARLRCSPMKGHSHVYWYRQLPEEGLKFMVYLQKENIIDESGMPKERFSAEFPKEGPSILRIQQVVRGDSAAYFCASSPATGKGNTIYFGEGSWLTVV.